The rows below give T cell receptor beta chains drawn from one sample of a study of T-cell reconstitution after alpha-beta-depleted transplantation in children. TCRdb reprocessed the PCR reads with MiXCR, giving one entry per CDR3 protein. The sample includes just under 350,000 distinct CDR3 sequences, roughly 17% of them seen just once. Sequenced here: PBMCs, mostly from graft donor cells, sampled 360 days after TCRalphabeta/CD19-depleted stem cell transplant. All receptors come from a male patient aged 2-15 years who had a stem cell transplant for acute lymphoblastic leukemia, so the T cells may come from the graft donor. The CDR3 runs from the conserved cysteine through the conserved F or W. A D gene is named only where the DNA matches it firmly. Clone size appears in some rows only: once, few, many, or a class for an expanded clone.

j_call clone_size v_call d_call cdr3_aa
TRBJ2-1 - TRBV12-3/TRBV12-4 TRBD2 CASSSQRLAGANEQFF
TRBJ2-7 - TRBV4-2 TRBD2 CASSQGGRGSSYEQYF
TRBJ1-1 - TRBV6-5 - CASSYLGQNTEAFF
TRBJ2-5 - TRBV29-1 - CSVVDWKETQYF
TRBJ1-1 few TRBV29-1 - CSVVRDTEAFF
TRBJ2-7 few TRBV28 - CASSPSPRTREQYF
TRBJ2-2 few TRBV28 - CASRPRRAWGRNTGELFF
TRBJ1-5 few TRBV28 - CASRTPPGQPQHF
TRBJ2-1 many TRBV29-1 TRBD1 CSVYRGLSFDEQFF
TRBJ1-4 - TRBV7-8 - CASSLGPNNEKLFF
TRBJ2-5 many TRBV10-3 TRBD1 CAISDGATGEETQYF
TRBJ2-2 - TRBV5-1 TRBD2 CASSIQTSGRLTGELFF
TRBJ1-1 - TRBV18 TRBD1 CASSPGQGPMNTEAFF
TRBJ2-5 few TRBV4-2 TRBD2 CASSQEGTSEETQYF
TRBJ2-2 few TRBV12-3/TRBV12-4 - CASRLGKWGSGELFF
TRBJ2-3 many TRBV7-3 - CASSFLGTDTQYF
TRBJ2-3 - TRBV5-4 - CASSLGQASADTQYF
TRBJ2-5 few TRBV7-8 - CATNSVQETQYF
TRBJ2-1 - TRBV9 - CASSLGPRGYNEQFF
TRBJ2-7 few TRBV7-2 - CASSSVTAHEQYF
TRBJ2-5 - TRBV15 TRBD1 CATSRRDRVAETQYF
TRBJ2-1 few TRBV12-3/TRBV12-4 - CASSLFPDEQFF
TRBJ2-5 many TRBV10-3 - CAISEGLTGQETQYF
TRBJ2-2 - TRBV19 - CASSEARFTGELFF
TRBJ2-7 - TRBV4-3 TRBD2 CASSQGTGLAIHEQYF
TRBJ2-7 many TRBV7-6 - CASSPGQYEQYF
TRBJ2-4 - TRBV9 - CASSAGTGRNIQYF
TRBJ2-1 - TRBV6-2/TRBV6-3 - CASGPEQFF
TRBJ2-1 - TRBV5-1 TRBD2 CASSHLAGGPLSYNEQFF
TRBJ1-1 - TRBV25-1 TRBD1 CASIPDRGLTEAFF
TRBJ2-7 many TRBV5-1 TRBD2 CASSGTSGNPYEQYF
TRBJ2-5 - TRBV12-3/TRBV12-4 - CANSLLEQETQYF
TRBJ2-1 - TRBV29-1 - CSVEARGPLNEQFF
TRBJ2-7 - TRBV28 TRBD2 CASRTGLAGASYEQYF
TRBJ2-3 - TRBV9 - CASSDLLDTQYF
TRBJ1-5 few TRBV30 - CAWNLGGSNQPQHF
TRBJ1-1 few TRBV7-8 - CASSLALRGNTEAFF
TRBJ1-1 - TRBV11-1 - CASSLIVREGGVNTEAFF
TRBJ1-4 few TRBV14 TRBD1 CASSQRQGENEKLFF
TRBJ2-3 - TRBV5-4 TRBD2 CASSGSGGPTDTQYF
TRBJ2-1 - TRBV9 TRBD2 CASSWEGGLANEQFF
TRBJ2-5 few TRBV7-2 - CASSLVVVQETQYF
TRBJ2-3 - TRBV4-2 - CASSQAIGPFTDTQYF
TRBJ2-5 few TRBV6-2/TRBV6-3 - CASGRRETQYF